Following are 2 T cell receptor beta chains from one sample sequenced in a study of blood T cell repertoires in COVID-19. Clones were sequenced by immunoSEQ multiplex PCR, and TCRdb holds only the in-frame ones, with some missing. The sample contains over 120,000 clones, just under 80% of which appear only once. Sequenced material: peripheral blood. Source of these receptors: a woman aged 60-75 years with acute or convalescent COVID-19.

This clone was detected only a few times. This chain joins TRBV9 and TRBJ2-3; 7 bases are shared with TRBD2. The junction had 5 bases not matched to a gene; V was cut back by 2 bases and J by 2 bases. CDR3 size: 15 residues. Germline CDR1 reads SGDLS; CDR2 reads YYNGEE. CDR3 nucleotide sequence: TGTGCCAGCAGCGTTGGGGGGGTTTTCACAGATACGCAGTATTTT. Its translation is CASSVGGVFTDTQYF.

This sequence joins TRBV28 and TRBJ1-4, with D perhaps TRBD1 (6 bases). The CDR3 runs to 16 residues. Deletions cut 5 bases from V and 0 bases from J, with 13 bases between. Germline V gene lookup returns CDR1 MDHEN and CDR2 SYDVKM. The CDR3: CASSRLSGATNEKLFF. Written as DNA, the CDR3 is TGTGCCAGCAGTCGGTTATCAGGGGCAACTAATGAAAAACTGTTTTTT.